This T cell receptor beta chain is from a study of glioma-infiltrating T cells after dendritic cell vaccination. Study-level information: Autologous tumor lysate-pulsed dendritic cell vaccination was given between 2003 and 2012. Study outcomes and limitations: Higher pretreatment TIL content predicted longer progression-free time and survival.

Trimming stripped 3 bases from V and 3 bases from J, with 10 bases between. Germline V gene sequence: CDR1 MNHNS, CDR2 SASEGT. This CDR3 region has 14 residues. Before vaccination, two weeks after the third vaccination, and at progression, PBMC were collected. About this clone: Its antigen is currently unknown.

Profiled with immunoSEQ multiplex PCR; TCRdb holds only in-frame clones, not every one. The data show about 73,000 clones, roughly 80% seen once. The clonotype was recovered from a human donor with glioblastoma. The sequenced sample was blood, obtained before dendritic cell vaccination. This sequence joins TRBV6-1 and TRBJ2-3; D possibly corresponds to TRBD1 (6 bases). Here the CDR3 reads CASSEPGETDTQYF. The CDR3, as DNA: TGTGCCAGCAGTGAGCCAGGGGAAACAGATACGCAGTATTTT.